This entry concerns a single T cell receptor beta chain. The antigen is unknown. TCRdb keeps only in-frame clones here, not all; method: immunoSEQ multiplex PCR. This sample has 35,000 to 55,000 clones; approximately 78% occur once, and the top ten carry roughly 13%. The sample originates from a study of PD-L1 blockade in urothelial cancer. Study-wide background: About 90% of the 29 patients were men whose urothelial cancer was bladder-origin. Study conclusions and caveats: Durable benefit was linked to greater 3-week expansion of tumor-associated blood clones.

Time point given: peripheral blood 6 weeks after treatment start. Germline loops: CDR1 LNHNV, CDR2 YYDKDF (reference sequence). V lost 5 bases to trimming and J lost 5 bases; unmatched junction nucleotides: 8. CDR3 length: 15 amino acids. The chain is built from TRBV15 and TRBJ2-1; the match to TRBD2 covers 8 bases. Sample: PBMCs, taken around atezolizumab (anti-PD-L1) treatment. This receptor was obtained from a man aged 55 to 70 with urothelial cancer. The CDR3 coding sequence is TGTGCCACCAGCTCTACGGCGGGAGGCAACAATGAGCAGTTCTTC. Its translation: CATSSTAGGNNEQFF.